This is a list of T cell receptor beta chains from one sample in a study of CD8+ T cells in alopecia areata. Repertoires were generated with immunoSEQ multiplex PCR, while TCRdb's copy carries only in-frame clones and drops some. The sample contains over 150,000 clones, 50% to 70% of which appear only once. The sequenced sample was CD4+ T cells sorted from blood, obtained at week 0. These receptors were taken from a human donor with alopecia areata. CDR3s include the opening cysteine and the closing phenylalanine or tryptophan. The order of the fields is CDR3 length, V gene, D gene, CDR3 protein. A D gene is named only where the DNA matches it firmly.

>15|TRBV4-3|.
CASSRQQGPNSPLHF
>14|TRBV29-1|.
CSVEGFVNTDTQYF
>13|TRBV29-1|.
CSAESNPTDTQYF
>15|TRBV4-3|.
CASSQGVPGANVLTF
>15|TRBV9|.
CASSVRDTHTGELFF
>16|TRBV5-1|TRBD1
CASSSRGTGVTDTQYF
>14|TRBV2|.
CASSRRGSDYEQYF
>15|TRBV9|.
CASSVGRAVTDTQYF
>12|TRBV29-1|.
CSVGTPQETQYF
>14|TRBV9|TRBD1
CASSGRTGPSEAFF
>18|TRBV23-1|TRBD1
CASSQCRTGFSGNQPQHF
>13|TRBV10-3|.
CAISDSPPEPQHF
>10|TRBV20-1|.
CSAFDEKLFF
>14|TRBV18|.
CASSPIQGNYGYTF
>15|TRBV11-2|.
CASSLGMGAYNEQFF